The sequence of this TCR beta chain was determined in a study of CD8 T cells in Susac syndrome. Trimming stripped 7 bases from V and 0 bases from J, with 6 bases between. There are 12 residues in the CDR3. Per the germline V gene, CDR1 is MNHNS and CDR2 is SASEGT. Roughly 0.45 to 1 ug RNA was reverse transcribed with random hexamers. TCRdb re-called the immunoSEQ multiplex PCR reads through MiXCR, storing one row per CDR3 protein. The table lists some 450,000 distinct CDR3 sequences, 85% of them singletons. CD8+ and CD4+ T cells from blood underwent TCR beta sequencing. Those who served as multiple sclerosis controls were treatment-naive patients with stable or active relapsing-remitting disease. FACS enriched CD8+ TEMRA cells, while bulk CD8+ and CD4+ were negatively isolated.

This receptor was taken from a human donor with multiple sclerosis. The V gene is TRBV6-1, the J gene TRBJ1-1; unclear D gene. The specimen sequenced was CD8+ T cells from PBMCs. The CDR3 sequence is CASKGLNTEAFF. The CDR3 DNA reads TGTGCCAGCAAAGGCCTGAACACTGAAGCTTTCTTT.